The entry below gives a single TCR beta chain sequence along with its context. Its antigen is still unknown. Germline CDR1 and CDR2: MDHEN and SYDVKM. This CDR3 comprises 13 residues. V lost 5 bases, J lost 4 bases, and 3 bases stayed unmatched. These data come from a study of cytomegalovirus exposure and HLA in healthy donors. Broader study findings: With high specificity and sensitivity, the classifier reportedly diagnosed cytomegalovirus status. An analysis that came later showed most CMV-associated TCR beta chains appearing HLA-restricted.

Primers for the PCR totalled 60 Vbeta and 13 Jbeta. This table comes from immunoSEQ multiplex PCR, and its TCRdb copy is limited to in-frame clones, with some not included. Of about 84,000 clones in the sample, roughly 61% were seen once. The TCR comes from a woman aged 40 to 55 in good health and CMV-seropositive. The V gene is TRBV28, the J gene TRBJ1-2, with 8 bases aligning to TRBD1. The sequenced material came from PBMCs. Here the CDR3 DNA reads TGTGCCAGCAGTAGGACAGGGCCCTATGGCTACACCTTC. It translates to CASSRTGPYGYTF.